One and the same sample provided the 19 T cell receptor beta chains below, sequenced in a study of blood T cells in healthy people across ages. Next came a second PCR, run for roughly 6 to 11 cycles, which used a sample-barcoded 5' primer along with a J-beta primer mix. TCRdb recomputed calls from the 5' RACE reads with MiXCR, one row per CDR3 protein. The sample shows 1 million or so distinct CDR3 sequences, 20% to 25% of them seen only once. These same records also appear under a second study, on T cells of mothers and their children.

The sequenced sample consisted of blood. Source of these receptors: a girl aged 2 to 10 in good health.

In this sample, this clonotype turned up a few times. J is TRBJ2-3 and V is TRBV9, with D unclear. From germline, CDR1 is SGDLS and CDR2 YYNGEE. V dropped 4 bases and J dropped 5 bases, with 11 bases sitting between them. The CDR3 sequence is 13 residues long. CDR3 sequence reads: CASSSTRGDTQYF. CDR3 nucleotide sequence: TGTGCCAGCAGCAGCACCCGAGGAGATACGCAGTATTTT.

This clonotype was detected a few times. The rearrangement uses TRBV27 and TRBJ2-7; 12 bases are a match to TRBD2. The germline V gene has CDR1 MNHEY and CDR2 SMNVEV (reference sequence). The CDR3 sequence is 16 residues long. J was trimmed by 4 bases and V by 5 bases; bases with no gene match: 9. CDR3 DNA sequence: TGTGCCAGCAGTCTTTCCGGGACTAGCGGGTCTTACGAGCAGTACTTC. It is translated as CASSLSGTSGSYEQYF.

For the CDR3, the DNA is TGTGCCAGCAGCTTAGCGGGTCTTCACGGCGCCGGGGAGCTGTTTTTT. It is translated as CASSLAGLHGAGELFF. The genes are TRBV7-9 and TRBJ2-2; the D is unclear. CDR3 length: 16 amino acids. The V gene lost 0 bases and the J gene lost 6 bases, with 14 bases spanning the gap. CDR1 is SEHNR, CDR2 FQNEAQ, per germline (reference sequence).

The genes are TRBV6-5 and TRBJ1-1; 7 bases agree with TRBD1. The CDR3 has 14 amino acids. Germline V gene sequence: CDR1 MNHEY, CDR2 SVGAGI. V lost 3 bases, J lost 4 bases, and 5 bases stayed unmatched. CDR3 loop: CASSYDRATTEAFF. For the CDR3, the DNA is TGTGCCAGCAGTTATGACAGGGCGACCACTGAAGCTTTCTTT.

The chain employs TRBV10-2 and TRBJ2-5; 12 nucleotides agree with TRBD2. The assigned J gene may be wrong: the sequence end matches TRBJ2-7 better. This CDR3 contains 20 residues. CDR1 WSHSY and CDR2 SAAADI come from the germline V gene. CDR3: CASTSLLGLAGFSAAYEQYF. Here the CDR3 DNA reads TGCGCCAGTACATCCCTCCTAGGACTAGCGGGATTTTCCGCCGCCTACGAGCAGTACTTC.

The chain carries TRBV12-3 or TRBV12-4 and TRBJ1-1; D not certain. CDR3 size: 12 residues. Trimming removed 1 base at V and 7 bases at J, with 7 bases between. The CDR3 bases are TGTGCCAGCAGTTTAGGGCTTTATGAAGCTTTCTTT. Translation: CASSLGLYEAFF.

The CDR3 DNA reads TGCGCCAGCAGCCAGAAGCCGAGAGAGACCCAGTACTTC. It encodes CASSQKPRETQYF. The chain combines TRBV4-3 with TRBJ2-5; D is unclear. Germline V lookup: CDR1 LGHNA, CDR2 YSLEER. CDR3 size: 13 residues. V was cut by 3 bases and J by 4 bases, with 9 bases left in between.

The chain uses TRBV7-2 and TRBJ2-1; possibly TRBD2 for D (5 bases). Looked up from germline, CDR1 is SGHTA and CDR2 is FQGNSA. The CDR3 length is 17 residues. V gave up 5 bases and J gave up 2 bases, with 19 bases separating them. In DNA form, the CDR3 reads TGTGCCAGCAGCAAGTATCTAAGGGAGATGGCCTACAATGAGCAGTTCTTC. It translates to CASSKYLREMAYNEQFF.

This clonotype was seen more than once but under ten times. J is TRBJ2-7 and V is TRBV28; D is uncertain. CDR3 size: 14 residues. CDR1 MDHEN and CDR2 SYDVKM come from the germline V gene. The V end was cut by 8 bases, the J end by 0 bases, with 14 bases between. CDR3 nucleotide sequence: TGTGCCAGCGAGCAGGTATCCGGCTCCTACGAGCAGTACTTC. Translating gives CASEQVSGSYEQYF.

This clonotype was seen more than once but under ten times. The genes are TRBV24-1 and TRBJ1-4; D may be TRBD1 (5 bases). This CDR3 has 14 amino acids. Germline V gene lookup returns CDR1 KGHDR and CDR2 SFDVKD. Trimming took off 8 bases at V and 6 bases at J, with 15 bases between the two ends. The chain's CDR3 is CATTGGGTYEKLFF. CDR3 in DNA: TGTGCCACCACCGGAGGAGGGACCTATGAAAAACTGTTTTTT.

The rearrangement joins TRBV29-1 to TRBJ2-5, with 9 bases aligning to TRBD1. After removal of 6 bases from V and 5 bases from J, the junction contained 10 bases not matched to a gene. The germline CDR1 and CDR2 sequences are SQVTM and ANQGSEA. The length of the CDR3 is 14 residues. The CDR3 region is CSVDDRGSSETQYF. CDR3 DNA: TGCAGCGTAGACGACAGGGGGAGCTCGGAGACCCAGTACTTC.

The CDR3 loop is CASSEVRSDYNEQFF. CDR3 bases: TGTGCCAGCAGTGAGGTCAGATCGGACTACAATGAGCAGTTCTTC. The chain is built from TRBV25-1 and TRBJ2-1; D ambiguous. Trimming took off 3 bases at V and 3 bases at J, with 12 bases between the two ends. Looked up from germline, CDR1 is MGHDK and CDR2 is SYGVNS. This CDR3 is 15 amino acids long.

The rearrangement links TRBV14 to TRBJ2-3; D is ambiguous. CDR3 length equals 15 residues. Germline lookup yields CDR1 SGHDN and CDR2 FVKESK. V lost 0 bases and J lost 6, with 13 bases in between. This chain's CDR3 is CASSQEPLGWDTQYF. The CDR3 DNA follows: TGTGCCAGCAGCCAAGAACCCCTTGGGTGGGATACGCAGTATTTT.

The CDR3 reads CASSYSGNTIYF. Here the CDR3 DNA reads TGTGCCAGCAGTTACTCTGGAAACACCATATATTTT. The chain couples TRBV6-2 or TRBV6-3 to TRBJ1-3, with D uncertain. The CDR3 totals 12 residues. In germline, CDR1 is MNHEY, CDR2 SVGEGT. Trimming removed 0 bases at V and 3 bases at J, with 0 bases between.

The CDR3 nucleotides read TGCGCCAGCAGCCAAGGGGTTCCGCTGAACACTGAAGCTTTCTTT. Amino acid sequence: CASSQGVPLNTEAFF. The chain uses TRBV4-1 and TRBJ1-1; D remains unclear. Looked up from germline, CDR1 is MGHRA and CDR2 is YSYEKL. V was cut by 1 base and J by 0 bases, with 9 bases left in between. The CDR3 extends over 15 amino acids.

This clonotype was counted only a few times. The chain is built from TRBV2 and TRBJ2-7, with no clear D. This CDR3 is built from 13 residues. Between the trimmed V and J ends, which lost 2 bases and 2 bases, there was a span of 7 bases. Germline assignment: CDR1 SNHLY and CDR2 FYNNEI. The DNA for the CDR3 is TGTGCCAGCAGTGAAAGGTACCCCTACGAGCAGTACTTC. Protein: CASSERYPYEQYF.

This clonotype was found a few times. This CDR3 is CASSYLQEQFF. The CDR3 DNA sequence: TGTGCCAGCAGTTACCTCCAAGAGCAGTTCTTC. V is TRBV6-5 and J is TRBJ2-1, with unresolved D. This CDR3 has 11 residues. The V gene lost 2 bases and the J gene lost 10 bases, with 6 bases spanning the gap. The V gene's germline CDR1 is MNHEY and CDR2 SVGAGI.

V gene TRBV20-1 combines with J gene TRBJ2-2; D is unresolved. V lost 8 bases, J lost 1 base, and 11 bases lay in between. CDR3 length: 13 amino acids. Germline V CDR1 and CDR2: DFQATT, SNEGSKA (reference sequence). CDR3 bases: TGCAGTACAATCACACAGAACACCGGGGAGCTGTTTTTT. Residues: CSTITQNTGELFF.

The chain uses TRBV29-1 and TRBJ2-1; D ambiguous. V shed 6 bases and J shed 5 bases, with 5 bases lying between them. Germline V lookup: CDR1 SQVTM, CDR2 ANQGSEA. This CDR3 comprises 10 residues. CDR3 nucleotide sequence: TGCAGCGTCTCTAACAATGAGCAGTTCTTC. Its protein is CSVSNNEQFF.